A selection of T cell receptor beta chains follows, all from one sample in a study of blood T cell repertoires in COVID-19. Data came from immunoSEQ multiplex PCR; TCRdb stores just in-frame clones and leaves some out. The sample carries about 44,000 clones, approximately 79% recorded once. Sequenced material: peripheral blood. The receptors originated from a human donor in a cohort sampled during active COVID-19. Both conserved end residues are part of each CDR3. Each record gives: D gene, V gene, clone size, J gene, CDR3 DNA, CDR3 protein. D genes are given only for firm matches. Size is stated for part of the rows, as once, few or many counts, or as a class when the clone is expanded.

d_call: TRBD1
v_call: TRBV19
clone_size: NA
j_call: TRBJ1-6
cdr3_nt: TGTGCCAGTAGAACGGGACAGAGATATAATTCACCCCTCCACTTT
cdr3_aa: CASRTGQRYNSPLHF

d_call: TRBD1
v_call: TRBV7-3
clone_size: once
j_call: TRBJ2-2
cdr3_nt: TGTGCCAGCAGCGTTACAGGGGGCGGGGAGCTGTTTTTT
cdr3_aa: CASSVTGGGELFF

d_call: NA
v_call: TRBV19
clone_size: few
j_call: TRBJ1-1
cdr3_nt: TGTGCCAGTAGGCAAACTGGGGGGGGGAACACTGAAGCTTTCTTT
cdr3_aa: CASRQTGGGNTEAFF

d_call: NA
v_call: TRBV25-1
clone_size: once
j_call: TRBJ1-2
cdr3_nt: TGTGCCACCGGCAGACTTTATGGCTACACCTTC
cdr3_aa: CATGRLYGYTF

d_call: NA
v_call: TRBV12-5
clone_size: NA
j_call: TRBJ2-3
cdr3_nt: TGTGCTAGTGGTTTGGGACGGGGGACCTCAGATACGCAGTATTTT
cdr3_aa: CASGLGRGTSDTQYF

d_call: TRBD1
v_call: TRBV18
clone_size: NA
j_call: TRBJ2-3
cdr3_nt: TGTGCCAGCTCACCACTACAGGGGGGTAGCACAGATACGCAGTATTTT
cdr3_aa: CASSPLQGGSTDTQYF

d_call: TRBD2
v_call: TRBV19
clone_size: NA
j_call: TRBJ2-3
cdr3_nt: TGTGCCAGTAGTCCCCTCCTCTCTAGCGGTAGCACAGATACGCAGTATTTT
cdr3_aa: CASSPLLSSGSTDTQYF

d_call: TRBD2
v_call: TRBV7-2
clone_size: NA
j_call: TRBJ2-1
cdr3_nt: TGTGCCAGCAGCTTAGATGCGGGGGGGCCCTACAATGAGCAGTTCTTC
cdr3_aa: CASSLDAGGPYNEQFF

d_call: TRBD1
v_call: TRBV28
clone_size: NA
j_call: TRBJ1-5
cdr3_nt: TGTGCCAGCAGAACCGGGACAGGGCTTCAGCCCCAGCATTTT
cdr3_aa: CASRTGTGLQPQHF

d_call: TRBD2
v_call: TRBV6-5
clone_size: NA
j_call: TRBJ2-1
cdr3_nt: TGTGCCAGCAGTTCCTCCTTGCGGGGGGACAATGAGCAGTTCTTC
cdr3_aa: CASSSSLRGDNEQFF

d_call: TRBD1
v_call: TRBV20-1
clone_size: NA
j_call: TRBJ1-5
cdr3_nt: TGCAGTGCTAGTCCCGACAGGGTCAATCAGCCCCAGCATTTT
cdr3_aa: CSASPDRVNQPQHF

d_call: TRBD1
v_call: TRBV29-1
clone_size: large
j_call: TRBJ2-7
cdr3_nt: TGCAGCGTTGACGACTATTCAGGGGGCGAAACCTACGAGCAGTACTTC
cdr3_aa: CSVDDYSGGETYEQYF

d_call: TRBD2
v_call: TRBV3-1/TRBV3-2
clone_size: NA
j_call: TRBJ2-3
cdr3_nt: TGTGCCCTCGAGACTAGCGGGGAAAGCACAGATACGCAGTATTTT
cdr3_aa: CALETSGESTDTQYF

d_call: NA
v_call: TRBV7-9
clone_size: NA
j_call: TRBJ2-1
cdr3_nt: TGTGCCAGCAGCTTTCCCGGAATTCGGGACAATGAGCAGTTCTTC
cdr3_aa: CASSFPGIRDNEQFF

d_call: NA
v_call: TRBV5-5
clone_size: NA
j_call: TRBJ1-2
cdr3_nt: TGTGCCAGCAGCTCGCCTAGACAGGACAAGTACACCTTC
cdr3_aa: CASSSPRQDKYTF

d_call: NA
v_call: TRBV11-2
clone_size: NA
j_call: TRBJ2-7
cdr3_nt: TGTGCCAGCAGCCCACGAGCCCTACCCTACTACGAGCAGTACTTC
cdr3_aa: CASSPRALPYYEQYF

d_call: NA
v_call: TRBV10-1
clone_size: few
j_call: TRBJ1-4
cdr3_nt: TGCGCCAGCAGCACTGCCGTACTGAATGAAAAACTGTTTTTT
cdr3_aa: CASSTAVLNEKLFF

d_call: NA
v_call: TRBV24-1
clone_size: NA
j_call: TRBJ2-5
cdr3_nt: TGTGCCACCAGTGATGCCATACCGGGCCAAGAGACCCAGTACTTC
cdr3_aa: CATSDAIPGQETQYF

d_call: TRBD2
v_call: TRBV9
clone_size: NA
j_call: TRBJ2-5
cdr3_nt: TGTGCCAGCAGCGTAGAAGGCGGGGGGTCCCAGTACTTC
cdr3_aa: CASSVEGGGSQYF

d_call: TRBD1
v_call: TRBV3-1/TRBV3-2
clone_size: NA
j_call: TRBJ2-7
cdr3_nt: TGTGCCAGCAGCCAAGCGATGACAGGGGGAGGGCACGAGCAGTACTTC
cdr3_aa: CASSQAMTGGGHEQYF

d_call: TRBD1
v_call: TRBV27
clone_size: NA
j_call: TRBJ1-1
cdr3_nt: TGTGCCAGCAGGCAGACAGGGGGGAGCACTGAAGCTTTCTTT
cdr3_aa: CASRQTGGSTEAFF

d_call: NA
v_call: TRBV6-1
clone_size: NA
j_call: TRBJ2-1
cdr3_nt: TGTGCCAGCAGGGAAGCAGGGGCCTACAATGAGCAGTTCTTC
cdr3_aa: CASREAGAYNEQFF

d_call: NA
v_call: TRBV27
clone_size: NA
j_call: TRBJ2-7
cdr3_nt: TGTGCCAGCAGTTCAATATTGCGGACAGTTGGGCATCGGGAGCAGTACTTC
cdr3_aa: CASSSILRTVGHREQYF

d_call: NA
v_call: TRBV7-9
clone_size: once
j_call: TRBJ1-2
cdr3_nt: TGTGCCAGCAGCTTGGTGGGCGTCGGGGTTACTGGCTACACCTTC
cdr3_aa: CASSLVGVGVTGYTF

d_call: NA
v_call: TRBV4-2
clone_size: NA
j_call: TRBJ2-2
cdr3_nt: TGTGCCAGCAGCCAAGTGACGGGGGGCCGTGGCGGGGAGCTGTTTTTT
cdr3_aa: CASSQVTGGRGGELFF

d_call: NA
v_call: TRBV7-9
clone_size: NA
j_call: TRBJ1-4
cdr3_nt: TGTGCCAGCCGAGACAGTACGTTAGGAAAACTGTTTTTT
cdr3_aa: CASRDSTLGKLFF

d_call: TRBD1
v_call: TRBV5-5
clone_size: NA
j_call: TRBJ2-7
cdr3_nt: TGTGCCAGCAGCCCGACAGGGGGTACGGGAGAGCAGTACTTC
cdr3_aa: CASSPTGGTGEQYF

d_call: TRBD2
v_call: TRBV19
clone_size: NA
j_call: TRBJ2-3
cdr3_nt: TGTGCCAGTAGTACCTTAGCGGGGGGGAGCACAGATACGCAGTATTTT
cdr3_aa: CASSTLAGGSTDTQYF

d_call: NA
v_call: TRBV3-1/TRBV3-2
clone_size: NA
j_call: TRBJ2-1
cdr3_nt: TGTGCCAGCAGCCAAGGAAGGGGAAGCTCCTACAATGAGCAGTTCTTC
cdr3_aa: CASSQGRGSSYNEQFF

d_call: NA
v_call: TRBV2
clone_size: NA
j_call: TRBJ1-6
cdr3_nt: TGTGCCAGCACCCGGGAGGGGACGTCGTTAAATTCACCCCTCCACTTT
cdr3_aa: CASTREGTSLNSPLHF

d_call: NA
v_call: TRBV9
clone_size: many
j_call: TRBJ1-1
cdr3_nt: TGTGCCAGCAGCTTTATTGACTCGGAAAACACTGAAGCTTTCTTT
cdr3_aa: CASSFIDSENTEAFF

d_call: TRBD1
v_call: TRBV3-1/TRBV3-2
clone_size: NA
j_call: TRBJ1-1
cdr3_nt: TGTGCCAGCAGCAGGGACAGAAACACTGAAGCTTTCTTT
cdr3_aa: CASSRDRNTEAFF

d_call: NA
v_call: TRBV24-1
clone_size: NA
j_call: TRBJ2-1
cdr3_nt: TGTGCCACCAGTGATACCACCCGGGCTCAGGGTGAGCAGTTCTTC
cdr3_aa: CATSDTTRAQGEQFF

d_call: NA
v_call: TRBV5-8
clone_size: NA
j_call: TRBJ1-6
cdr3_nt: TGTGCCAGCAGCTTGGCGGCGGCTTACATCGCGGGTTCACCCCTCCACTTT
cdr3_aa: CASSLAAAYIAGSPLHF

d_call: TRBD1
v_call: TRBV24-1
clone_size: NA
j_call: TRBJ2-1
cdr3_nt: TGTGCCACCAGTGATTTTGTAGTGACAGGGAAAGACAATGAGCAGTTCTTC
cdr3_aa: CATSDFVVTGKDNEQFF

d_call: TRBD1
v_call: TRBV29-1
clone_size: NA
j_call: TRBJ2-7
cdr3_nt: TGCAGCGTTGGACAGGGGGCCTACGAGCAGTACTTC
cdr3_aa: CSVGQGAYEQYF

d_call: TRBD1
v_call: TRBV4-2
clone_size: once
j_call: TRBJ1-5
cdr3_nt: TGTGCCAGCAGCCAAGAGGGTCGACAGGGAAATCAGCCCCAGCATTTT
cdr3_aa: CASSQEGRQGNQPQHF

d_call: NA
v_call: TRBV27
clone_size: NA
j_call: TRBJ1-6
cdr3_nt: TGTGCCAGCAGTTTATACTCGACCGCGGGAATTCAACCCCTCCACTTT
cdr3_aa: CASSLYSTAGIQPLHF

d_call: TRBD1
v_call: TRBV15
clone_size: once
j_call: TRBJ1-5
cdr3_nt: TGTGCCACCAACACAGACAGGGCTGGTCAGCCCCAGCATTTT
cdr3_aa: CATNTDRAGQPQHF

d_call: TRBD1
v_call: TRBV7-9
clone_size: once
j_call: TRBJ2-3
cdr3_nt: TGTGCCAGCAGATTCGGGACAGGGCTTGGTACGCAGTATTTT
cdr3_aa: CASRFGTGLGTQYF

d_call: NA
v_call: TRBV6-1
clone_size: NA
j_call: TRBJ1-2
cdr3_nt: TGTGCCAGCAGTGAAAATGGGGGGGAGAACTATGGCTACACCTTC
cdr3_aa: CASSENGGENYGYTF

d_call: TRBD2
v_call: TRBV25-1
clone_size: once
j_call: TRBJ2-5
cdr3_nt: TGTGCCAGCAGGCCGGACTTCGGGGGGGGAACCGCAGAGACCCAGTACTTC
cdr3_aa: CASRPDFGGGTAETQYF

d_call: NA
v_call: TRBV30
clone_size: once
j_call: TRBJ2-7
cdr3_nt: TGTGCCTGGAGATACGGGACCTACGAGCAGTACTTC
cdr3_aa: CAWRYGTYEQYF

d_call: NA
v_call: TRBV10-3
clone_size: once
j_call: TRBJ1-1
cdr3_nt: TGTGCCATCTCCCTTCCTCACCAGGGTGAAGCTTTCTTT
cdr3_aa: CAISLPHQGEAFF